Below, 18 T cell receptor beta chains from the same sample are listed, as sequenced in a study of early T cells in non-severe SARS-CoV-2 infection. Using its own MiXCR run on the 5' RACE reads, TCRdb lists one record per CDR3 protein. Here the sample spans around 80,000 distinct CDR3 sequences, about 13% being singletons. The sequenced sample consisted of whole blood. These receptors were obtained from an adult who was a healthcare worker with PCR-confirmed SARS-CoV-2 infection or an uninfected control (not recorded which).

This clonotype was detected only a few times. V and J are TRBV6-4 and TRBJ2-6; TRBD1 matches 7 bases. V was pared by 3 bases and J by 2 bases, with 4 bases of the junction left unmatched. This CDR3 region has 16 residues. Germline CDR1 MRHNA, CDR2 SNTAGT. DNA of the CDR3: TGTGCCAGCAGTGAATCCACAGGGGCTGGGGCCAACGTCCTGACTTTC. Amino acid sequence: CASSESTGAGANVLTF.

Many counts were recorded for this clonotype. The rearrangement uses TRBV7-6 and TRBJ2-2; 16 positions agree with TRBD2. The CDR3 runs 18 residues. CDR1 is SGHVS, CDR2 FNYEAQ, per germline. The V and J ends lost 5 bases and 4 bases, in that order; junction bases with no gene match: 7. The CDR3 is CASSAGTSGGVGTGELFF. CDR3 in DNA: TGTGCCAGCAGCGCCGGGACTAGCGGGGGGGTCGGCACCGGGGAGCTGTTTTTT.

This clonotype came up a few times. The CDR3 region has the DNA TGTGCCAGCAGCAGGACCGGGACAAGAAATGAAAAACTGTTTTTT. It translates to CASSRTGTRNEKLFF. The V and J genes are TRBV7-9 and TRBJ1-4, with D tentatively TRBD1 (6 bases). With 5 bases removed from V and 5 bases from J, the gap between germline ends came to 15 bases. CDR1 and CDR2 (germline): SEHNR, FQNEAQ (reference sequence). This CDR3 contains 15 residues.

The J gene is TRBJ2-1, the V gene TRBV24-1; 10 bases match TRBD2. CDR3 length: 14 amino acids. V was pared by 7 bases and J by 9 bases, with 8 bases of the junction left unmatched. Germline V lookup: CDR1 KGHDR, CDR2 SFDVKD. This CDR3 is CATSTSGGAGEQFF. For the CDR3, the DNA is TGTGCCACCAGCACAAGCGGGGGGGCTGGTGAGCAGTTCTTC.

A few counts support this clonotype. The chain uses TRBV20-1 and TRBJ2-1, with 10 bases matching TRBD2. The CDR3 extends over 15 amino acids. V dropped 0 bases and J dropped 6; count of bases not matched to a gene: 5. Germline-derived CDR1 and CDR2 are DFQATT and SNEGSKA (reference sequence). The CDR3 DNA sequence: TGCAGTGCTAGAGATGGGGGACTAGCGCGCAATGAGCAGTTCTTC. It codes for CSARDGGLARNEQFF.

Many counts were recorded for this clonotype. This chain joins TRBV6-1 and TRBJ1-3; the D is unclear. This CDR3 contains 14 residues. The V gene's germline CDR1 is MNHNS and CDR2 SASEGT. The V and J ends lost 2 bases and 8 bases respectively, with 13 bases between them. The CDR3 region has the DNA TGTGCCAGCAGTGAATTGTCCCGGCCGGACACCATATATTTT. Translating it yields CASSELSRPDTIYF.

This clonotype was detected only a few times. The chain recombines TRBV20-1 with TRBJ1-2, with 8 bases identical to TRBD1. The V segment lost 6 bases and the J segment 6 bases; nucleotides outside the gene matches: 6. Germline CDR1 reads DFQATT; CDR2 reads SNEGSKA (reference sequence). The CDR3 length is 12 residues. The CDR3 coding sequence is TGCAGTGCGATAGACAGGGGAGATGGCTACACCTTC. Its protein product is CSAIDRGDGYTF.

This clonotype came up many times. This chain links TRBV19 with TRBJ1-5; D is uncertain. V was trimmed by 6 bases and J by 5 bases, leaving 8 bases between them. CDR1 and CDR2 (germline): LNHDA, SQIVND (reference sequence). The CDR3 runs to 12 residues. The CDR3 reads CASRWSDQPQHF. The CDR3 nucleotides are TGTGCCAGTAGATGGTCGGATCAGCCCCAGCATTTT.

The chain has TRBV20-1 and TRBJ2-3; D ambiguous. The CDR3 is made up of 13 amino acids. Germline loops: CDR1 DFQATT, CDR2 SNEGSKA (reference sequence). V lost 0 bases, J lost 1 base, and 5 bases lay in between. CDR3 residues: CSARDSGTDTQYF. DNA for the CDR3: TGCAGTGCTAGAGACTCCGGCACAGATACGCAGTATTTT.

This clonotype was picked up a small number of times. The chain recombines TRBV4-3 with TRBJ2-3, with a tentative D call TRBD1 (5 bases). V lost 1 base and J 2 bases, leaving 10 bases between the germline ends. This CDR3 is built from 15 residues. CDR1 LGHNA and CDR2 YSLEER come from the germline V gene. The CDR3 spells CASSQGTSVTDTQYF. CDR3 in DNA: TGCGCCAGCAGCCAAGGGACATCAGTCACAGATACGCAGTATTTT.

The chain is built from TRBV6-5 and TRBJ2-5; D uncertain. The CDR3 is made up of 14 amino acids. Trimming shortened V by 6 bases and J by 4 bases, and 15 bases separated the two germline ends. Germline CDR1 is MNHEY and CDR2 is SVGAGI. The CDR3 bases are TGTGCCAGCAGATCCGGACGGAAGGGAGAGACCCAGTACTTC. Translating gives CASRSGRKGETQYF.

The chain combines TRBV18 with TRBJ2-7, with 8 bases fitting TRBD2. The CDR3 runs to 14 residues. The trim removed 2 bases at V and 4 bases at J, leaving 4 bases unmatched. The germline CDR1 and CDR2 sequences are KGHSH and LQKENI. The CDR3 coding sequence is TGTGCCAGCTCACCAACTAGCGGAGAGTACGAGCAGTACTTC. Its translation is CASSPTSGEYEQYF. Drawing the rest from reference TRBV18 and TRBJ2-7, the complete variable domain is NAGVMQNPRHLVRRRGQEARLRCSPMKGHSHVYWYRQLPEEGLKFMVYLQKENIIDESGMPKERFSAEFPKEGPSILRIQQVVRGDSAAYFCASSPTSGEYEQYFGPGTRLTVT.

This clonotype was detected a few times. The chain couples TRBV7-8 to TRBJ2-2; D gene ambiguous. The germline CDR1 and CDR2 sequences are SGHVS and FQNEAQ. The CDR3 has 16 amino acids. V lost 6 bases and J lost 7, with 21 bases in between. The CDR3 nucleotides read TGTGCCAGCAGTTCAAGGTCGGATTGGAGAATCGGGGAGCTGTTTTTT. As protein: CASSSRSDWRIGELFF.

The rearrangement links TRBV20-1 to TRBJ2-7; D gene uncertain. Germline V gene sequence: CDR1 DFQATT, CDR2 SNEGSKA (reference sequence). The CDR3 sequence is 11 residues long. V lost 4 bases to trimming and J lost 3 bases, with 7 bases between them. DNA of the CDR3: TGCAGTGCTAACGCAGGCTACGAGCAGTACTTC. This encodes CSANAGYEQYF.

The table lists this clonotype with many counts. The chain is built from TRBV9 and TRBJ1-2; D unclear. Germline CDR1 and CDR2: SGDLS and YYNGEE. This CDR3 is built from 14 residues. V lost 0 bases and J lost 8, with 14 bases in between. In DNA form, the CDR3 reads TGTGCCAGCAGCGTAGACTGGCAACCCTTCGGCTACACCTTC. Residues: CASSVDWQPFGYTF.

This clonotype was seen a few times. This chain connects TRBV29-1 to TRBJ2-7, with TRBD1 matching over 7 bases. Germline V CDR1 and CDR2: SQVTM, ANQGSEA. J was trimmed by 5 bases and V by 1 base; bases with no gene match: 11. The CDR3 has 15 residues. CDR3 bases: TGCAGCGTTGAAGGGCCTAAGGGGGCGCCTCACGAGCAGTACTTC. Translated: CSVEGPKGAPHEQYF.

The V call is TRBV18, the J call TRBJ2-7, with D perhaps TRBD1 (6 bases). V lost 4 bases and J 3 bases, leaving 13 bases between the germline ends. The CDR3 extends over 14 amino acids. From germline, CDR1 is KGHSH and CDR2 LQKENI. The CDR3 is CASSLRDIYYEQYF. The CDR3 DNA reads TGTGCCAGCTCACTCCGGGACATTTACTACGAGCAGTACTTC.

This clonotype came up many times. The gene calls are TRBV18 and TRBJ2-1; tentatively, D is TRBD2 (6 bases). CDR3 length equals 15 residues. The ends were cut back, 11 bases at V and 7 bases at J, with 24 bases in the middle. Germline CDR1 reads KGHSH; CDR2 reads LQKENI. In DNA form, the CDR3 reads TGTGCCTCCCAAGGAGGGCTGGTTGGGGCGAATGAGCAGTTCTTC. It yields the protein CASQGGLVGANEQFF.